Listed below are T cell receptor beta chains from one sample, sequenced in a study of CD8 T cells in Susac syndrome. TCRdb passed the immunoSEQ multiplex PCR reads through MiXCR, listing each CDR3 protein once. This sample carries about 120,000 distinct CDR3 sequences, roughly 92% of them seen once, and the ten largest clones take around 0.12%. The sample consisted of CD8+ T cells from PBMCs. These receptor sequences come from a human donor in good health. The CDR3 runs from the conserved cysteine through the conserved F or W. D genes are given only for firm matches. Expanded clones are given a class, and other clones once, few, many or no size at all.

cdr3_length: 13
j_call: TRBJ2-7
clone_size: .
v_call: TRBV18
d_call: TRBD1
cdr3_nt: TGTGCCAGCGTGGACAGGAGCTCCTACGAGCAGTACTTC
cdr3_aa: CASVDRSSYEQYF

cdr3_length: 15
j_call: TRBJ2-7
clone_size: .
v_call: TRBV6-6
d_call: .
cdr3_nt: TGTGCCAGCAGAACGAACCCGGGGGCTGACTACGAGCAGTACTTC
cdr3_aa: CASRTNPGADYEQYF

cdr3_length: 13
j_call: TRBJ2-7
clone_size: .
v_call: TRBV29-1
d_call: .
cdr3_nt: TGCAGCGTGACCGATCGGGGTCTCTACGAGCAGTACTTC
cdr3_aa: CSVTDRGLYEQYF

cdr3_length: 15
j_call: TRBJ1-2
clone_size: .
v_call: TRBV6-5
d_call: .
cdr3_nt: TGTGCCAGCAGTTACTCGAACTCGGGGTTCGGTGGCTACACCTTC
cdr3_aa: CASSYSNSGFGGYTF

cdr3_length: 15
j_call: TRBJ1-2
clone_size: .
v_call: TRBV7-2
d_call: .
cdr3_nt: TGTGCCAGCAGCTTAGTGGGGACAACGAGCTATGGCTACACCTTC
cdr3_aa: CASSLVGTTSYGYTF

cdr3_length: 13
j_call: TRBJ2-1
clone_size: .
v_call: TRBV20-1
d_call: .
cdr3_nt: TGCAGTACCCGCAGCGGAACCACCATTGAGCAGTTCTTC
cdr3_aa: CSTRSGTTIEQFF

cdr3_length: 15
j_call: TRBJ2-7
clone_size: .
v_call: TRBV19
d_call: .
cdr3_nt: TGTGCCAGTAGTATAGGATCTTACTCAACCTACGAGCAGTACTTC
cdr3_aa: CASSIGSYSTYEQYF

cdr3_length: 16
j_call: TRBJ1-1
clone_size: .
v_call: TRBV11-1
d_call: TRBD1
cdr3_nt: TGTGCCAGCAGCTTACTAATTGGACAGGTCCGCACTGAAGCCTTCTTT
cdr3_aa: CASSLLIGQVRTEAFF

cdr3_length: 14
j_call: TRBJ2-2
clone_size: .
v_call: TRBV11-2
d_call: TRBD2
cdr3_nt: TGTGCCAGCTATAGCGGGAGACGGACCGGGGAGCTGTTTTTT
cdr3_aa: CASYSGRRTGELFF

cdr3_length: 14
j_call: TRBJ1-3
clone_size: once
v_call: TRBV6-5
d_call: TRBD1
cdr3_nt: TGTGCCAGCAGCTCGGACAGGCCTGGAAACACCATATATTTT
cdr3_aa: CASSSDRPGNTIYF

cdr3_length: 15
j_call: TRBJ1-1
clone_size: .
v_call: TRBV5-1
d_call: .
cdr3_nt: TGCGCCAGCAGCACCGGACAGACGCGAACGACTGAAGCTTTCTTT
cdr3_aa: CASSTGQTRTTEAFF

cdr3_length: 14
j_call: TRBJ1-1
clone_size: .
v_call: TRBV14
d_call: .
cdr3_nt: TGTGCCAGCAGCCGACAGCGCGAGAACACTGAAGCTTTCTTT
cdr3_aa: CASSRQRENTEAFF

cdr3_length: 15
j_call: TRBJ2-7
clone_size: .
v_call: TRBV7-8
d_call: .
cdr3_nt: TGTGCCAGCAGCTTGTCAGGGGCCACTAACTACGAGCAGTACTTC
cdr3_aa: CASSLSGATNYEQYF

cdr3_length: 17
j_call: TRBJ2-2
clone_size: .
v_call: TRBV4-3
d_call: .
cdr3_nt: TGCGCCAGCAGCCAAGATTACGGGGGGCCAAACACCGGGGAGCTGTTTTTT
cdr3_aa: CASSQDYGGPNTGELFF

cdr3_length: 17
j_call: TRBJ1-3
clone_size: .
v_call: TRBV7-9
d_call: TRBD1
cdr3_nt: TGTGCCAGCAGCTCCTTGACAGGGGGCGCGTCTGGAAACACCATATATTTT
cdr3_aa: CASSSLTGGASGNTIYF

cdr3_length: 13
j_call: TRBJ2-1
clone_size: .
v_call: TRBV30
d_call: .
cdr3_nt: TGTGCCTGGAGTGTCCAGGGGACCAATGAGCAGTTCTTC
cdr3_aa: CAWSVQGTNEQFF

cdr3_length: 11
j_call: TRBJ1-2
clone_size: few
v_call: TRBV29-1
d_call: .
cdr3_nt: TGCAGCGTTGGAACTAACTATGGCTACACCTTC
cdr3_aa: CSVGTNYGYTF

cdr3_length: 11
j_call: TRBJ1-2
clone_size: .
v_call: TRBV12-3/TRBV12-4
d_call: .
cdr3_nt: TGTGCCAGCAGCTCGGGGCGCGGCTACACCTTC
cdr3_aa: CASSSGRGYTF

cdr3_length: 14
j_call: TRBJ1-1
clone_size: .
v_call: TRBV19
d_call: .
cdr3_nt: TGTGCCAGTACGAGAGGGGATTGGAACACTGAAGCTTTCTTT
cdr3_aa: CASTRGDWNTEAFF

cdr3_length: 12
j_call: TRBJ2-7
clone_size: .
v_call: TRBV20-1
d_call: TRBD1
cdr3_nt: TGCAGCGGGACAGGGGGAAGCTACGAGCAGTACTTC
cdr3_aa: CSGTGGSYEQYF

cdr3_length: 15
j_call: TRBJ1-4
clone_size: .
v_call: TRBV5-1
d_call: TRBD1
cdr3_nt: TGCGCCAGCAGCTTACAGGGGGCCGAACGGGAAAAACTGTTTTTT
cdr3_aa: CASSLQGAEREKLFF

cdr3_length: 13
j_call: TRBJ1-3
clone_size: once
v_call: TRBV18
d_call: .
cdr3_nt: TGTGCCAGCTCACCGACCTCTGGAAACACCATATATTTT
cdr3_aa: CASSPTSGNTIYF

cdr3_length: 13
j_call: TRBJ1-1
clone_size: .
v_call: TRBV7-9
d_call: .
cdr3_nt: TGTGCCAGCAGCTTCGGTCTGAACACTGAAGCTTTCTTT
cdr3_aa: CASSFGLNTEAFF

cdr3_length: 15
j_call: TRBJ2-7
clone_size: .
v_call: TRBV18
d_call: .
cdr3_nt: TGTGCCAGCTCATCCGACGGAGCCTGGGGGAACGAGCAGTACTTC
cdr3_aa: CASSSDGAWGNEQYF

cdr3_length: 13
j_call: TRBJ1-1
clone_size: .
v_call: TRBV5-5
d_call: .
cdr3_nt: TGTGCCAGCAGCTTAGGGTGGAACACTGAAGCTTTCTTT
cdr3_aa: CASSLGWNTEAFF

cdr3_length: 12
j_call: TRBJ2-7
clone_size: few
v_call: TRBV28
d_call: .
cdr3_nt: TGTGCCAGCAAGCAGGGTCTCTACGAGCAGTACTTC
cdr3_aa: CASKQGLYEQYF

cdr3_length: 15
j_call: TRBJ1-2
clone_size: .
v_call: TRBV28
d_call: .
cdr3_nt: TGTGCCAGCAGTTTACCCGGGGGTTTGGGCTATGGCTACACCTTC
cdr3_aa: CASSLPGGLGYGYTF

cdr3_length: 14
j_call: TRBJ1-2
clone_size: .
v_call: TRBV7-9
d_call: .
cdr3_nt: TGTGCCAGCAGCTCGGGAGGAAGAGTCTATGGCTACACCTTC
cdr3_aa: CASSSGGRVYGYTF

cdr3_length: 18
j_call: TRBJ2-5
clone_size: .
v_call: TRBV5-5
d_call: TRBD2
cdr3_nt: TGTGCCAGCAGACGCGGGACTAGCGGGGGCGCACGGCAAGAGACCCAGTACTTC
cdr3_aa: CASRRGTSGGARQETQYF

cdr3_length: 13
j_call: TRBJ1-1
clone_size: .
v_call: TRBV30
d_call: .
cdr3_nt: TGTGCCTGGAGTGGGGCTTGGACGGGGTCGGCTTTCTTT
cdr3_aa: CAWSGAWTGSAFF

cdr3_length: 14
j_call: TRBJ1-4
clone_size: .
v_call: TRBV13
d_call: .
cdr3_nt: TGTGCCAGCAGGTGGACCCCGGGCGGGGAAAAACTGTTTTTT
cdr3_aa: CASRWTPGGEKLFF

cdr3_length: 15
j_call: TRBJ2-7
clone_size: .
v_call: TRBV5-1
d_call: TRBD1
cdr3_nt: TGCGCCAGCAGCTTCGACAGGGCCGGAGAGGACGAGCAGTACTTC
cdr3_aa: CASSFDRAGEDEQYF

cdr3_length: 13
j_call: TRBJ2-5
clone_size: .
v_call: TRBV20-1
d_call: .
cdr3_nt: TGCAGTGCTAGAGAAACAGTAGTTGAGACCCAGTACTTC
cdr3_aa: CSARETVVETQYF

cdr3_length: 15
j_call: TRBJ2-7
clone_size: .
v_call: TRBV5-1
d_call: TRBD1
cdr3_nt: TGCGCCAGCAGCGCTCGGGGACAGCGCCCCTACGAGCAGTACTTC
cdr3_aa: CASSARGQRPYEQYF

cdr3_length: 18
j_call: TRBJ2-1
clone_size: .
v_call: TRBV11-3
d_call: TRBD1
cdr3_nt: TGTGCCAGCAGCTTAGCCGGACAGGGTGGTTCTATCTACAATGAGCAGTTCTTC
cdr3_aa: CASSLAGQGGSIYNEQFF

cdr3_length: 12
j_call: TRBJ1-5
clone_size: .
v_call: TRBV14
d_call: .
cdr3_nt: TGTGCCAGCAGCCGACTAAATCAGCCCCAGCATTTT
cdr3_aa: CASSRLNQPQHF

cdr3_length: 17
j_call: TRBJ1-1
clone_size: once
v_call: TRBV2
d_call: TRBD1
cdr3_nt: TGTGCCAGCAGTCCCCTCAGGGGGACAACGCTGAACACTGAAGCTTTCTTT
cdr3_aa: CASSPLRGTTLNTEAFF

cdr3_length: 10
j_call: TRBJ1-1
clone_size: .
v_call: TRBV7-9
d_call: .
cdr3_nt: TGTGCCAGCAGCCCGACGGAAGCTTTCTTT
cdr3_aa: CASSPTEAFF

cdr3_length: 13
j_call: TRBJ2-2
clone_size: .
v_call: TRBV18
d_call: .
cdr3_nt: TGTGCCAGCTCACCACAGAACACCGGGGAGCTGTTTTTT
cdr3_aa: CASSPQNTGELFF

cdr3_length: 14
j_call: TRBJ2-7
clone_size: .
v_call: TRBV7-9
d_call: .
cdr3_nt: TGTGCCAGCAGCCACGATAGGAGCAGGTACGAGCAGTACTTC
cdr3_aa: CASSHDRSRYEQYF

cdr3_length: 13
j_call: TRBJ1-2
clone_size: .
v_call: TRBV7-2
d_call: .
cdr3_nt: TGTGCCAGCAGCTTAGCAGGGACACTTGGCTACACCTTC
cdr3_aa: CASSLAGTLGYTF